This T cell receptor beta chain was sequenced in a study of blood T cell repertoires in COVID-19. Study-level background: COVID-19 samples, acute and convalescent, were from the United States, Italy and Spain. T cells, B-cell-depleted T cells, or PBMCs supplied cDNA or gDNA.

TCRdb's table, derived via immunoSEQ multiplex PCR, lists solely in-frame clones and lacks some. The top ten hold about a third of the sample, which has 75,000 to 95,000 clones, around 82% seen once. The Seattle patients joined while their infection was active and were tracked longitudinally afterward. Germline-derived CDR1 and CDR2 are LGHDT and YNNKEL (reference sequence). With 4 bases removed from V and 13 bases from J, the gap between germline ends came to 17 bases. The CDR3 is 14 residues long. Specimen: peripheral blood. The chain uses TRBV3-1 (or the pseudogene TRBV3-2) and TRBJ1-6; D may be TRBD1 (6 bases). The TCR originated in a man aged 60 to 69 with COVID-19, enrolled during active disease. CDR3 amino acids: CASSPSLTGPPLHF. The CDR3 DNA follows: TGTGCCAGCAGCCCAAGCTTGACAGGTCCGCCCCTCCACTTT.